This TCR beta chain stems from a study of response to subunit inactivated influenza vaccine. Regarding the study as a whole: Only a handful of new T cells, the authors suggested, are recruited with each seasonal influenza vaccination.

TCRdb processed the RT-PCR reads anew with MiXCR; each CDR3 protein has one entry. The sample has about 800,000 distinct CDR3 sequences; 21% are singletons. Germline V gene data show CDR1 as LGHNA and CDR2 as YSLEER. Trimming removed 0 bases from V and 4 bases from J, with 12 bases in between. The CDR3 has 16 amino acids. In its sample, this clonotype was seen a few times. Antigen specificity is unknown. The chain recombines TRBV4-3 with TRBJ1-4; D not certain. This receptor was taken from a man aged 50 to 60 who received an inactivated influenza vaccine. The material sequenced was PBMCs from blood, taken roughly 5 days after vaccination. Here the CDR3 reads CASSQDPQVINEKLFF. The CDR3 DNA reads TGCGCCAGCAGCCAAGATCCCCAGGTGATTAATGAAAAACTGTTTTTT.